This section outlines one T cell receptor (beta chain) sequence together with its context. Its antigen target is currently unknown. It has no much larger one-base neighbor in the sample; base qualities were not kept. From a lookup of the germline V gene, CDR1 and CDR2 are MDHEN and SYDVKM. The junction shows trimming of 3 bases on V and 0 bases on J, and the gene matches do not reach 5 bases of it. From cysteine to phenylalanine, the CDR3 is 18 amino acids long. The sequence is cut down to CDR3 DNA, 54 bases in frame from base 1. Reading the label with the study, this specimen's treatment or condition is: some 20 received Ad26.COV2.S at low or high dose, single or two shots; five or six received placebo; per-sample allocation not given. Repertoires of vaccine and placebo recipients were sequenced from samples collected on day 63 after the first injection. In Cohort 1b, 20 to 25 adults aged 18-55 years were enrolled at a single site in Boston, USA, between 29 July and 7 August 2020. As a vaccine, Ad26.COV2.S was a replication-incompetent adenovirus type 26 vector that expressed a prefusion-stabilized SARS-CoV-2 spike protein derived from the original Wuhan strain.

The data belong to a study of Ad26.COV2.S vaccination and SARS-CoV-2 variants (dated by TCRdb to the early 2020s). Study-level background: Vaccine-arm donors were drawn from COV1001, a multicentre, randomized, double-blind, placebo-controlled phase I-IIa trial of Ad26.COV2.S in healthy adults. Dosing of Ad26.COV2.S was intramuscular, at either 5x10^10 or 1x10^11 viral particles, delivered as one shot or as two shots spaced 56 days apart. TCRbeta repertoire sequencing served as the tool for gauging how specific and how broad the SARS-CoV-2-reactive T cell receptors were following Ad26.COV2.S vaccination. A total of around 32 samples were included in the TCR-sequenced set, comprising roughly 19 Ad26.COV2.S vaccine recipients, 5 placebo recipients and 8 SARS-CoV-2 convalescent individuals. Trial participants were randomized into five groups of five, in which low-dose or high-dose Ad26.COV2.S was given once or twice, or placebo was given on both occasions. Blinding of investigators to trial group allocation was maintained during experiments and outcome assessment.

The immunoSEQ Assay was the method used to sequence TCRbeta CDR3 regions. After extraction, genomic DNA underwent amplification by bias-controlled multiplex PCR, followed by high-throughput sequencing. The paper's processing steps were these. To quantify the absolute abundance of each unique TCRbeta CDR3 region, sequences were collapsed and filtered. T cell fraction was estimated by normalizing TCRbeta template counts to usable DNA, with usable DNA measured through amplification of reference genes found in all nucleated cells. Repertoire TCRs were annotated as SARS-CoV-2-specific when V gene, CDR3 amino acid sequence and J gene were exactly matched to a known reactive TCR set. MIRA supplied the reference SARS-CoV-2 TCR set, which was filtered for enrichment in COVID-19-positive ImmuneCODE repertoires so that public or cross-reactive TCRs were removed. Using the MIRA antigens, annotated TCRs were further analysed by specific ORF or by position within an ORF. Depth was the summed frequency of annotated unique rearrangements, while breadth was defined as annotated unique rearrangements over total unique productive rearrangements. TCR breadth was compared between groups using two-sided Wilcoxon rank-sum tests. Sourced from immuneACCESS, this table was stored by TCRdb with only in-frame sequences that have V and J called. A share of the clones is absent; for the studies checked, an unresolved V gene accounts for under half, and the remainder has no known explanation. V, J and clone size reflect that table, while D and trimming were determined from the DNA. The sample contains some 300,000 clones, roughly 80% of them found a single time. The ten top clones hold under 2.5% of the sample.

Broader findings and caveats from the paper: Compared with placebo recipients, Ad26.COV2.S recipients showed higher spike-specific TCR breadth (P = 0.0014). The study was not powered for comparison of responses between vaccine doses or regimens. Substantial breadth of spike-specific CD8+ and CD4+ T cell responses was reported after vaccination. Vaccine and placebo recipients had similar non-spike TCR breadth, a finding consistent with the vaccine containing only spike. The authors noted that total T cell responses may have been underestimated by the TCR breadth and depth analyses.

The sequencing here drew on peripheral blood, taken in a trial of Ad26.COV2.S vaccine versus placebo. The V gene is TRBV28 and the J gene is TRBJ1-6; a stretch of 10 junction bases matches TRBD1. This clonotype originated in a person between 18 and 65 years old who received the Ad26.COV2.S COVID-19 vaccine or a placebo. The CDR3 reads CASSFGRTGGSYNSPLHF. The nucleotides are TGTGCCAGCAGTTTCGGCCGGACAGGGGGCTCCTATAATTCACCCCTCCACTTT.